The 15 T cell receptor beta chains reported below all come from one sample, sequenced in a study of blood T cell repertoires in COVID-19. Some clones are missing from TCRdb's copy, which holds only in-frame ones; the method was immunoSEQ multiplex PCR. Of more than 45,000 clones listed, more than 80% are singletons. Material for sequencing was peripheral blood. Source of these receptors: a man aged 35 to 55 with acute or convalescent COVID-19.

This chain links TRBV5-1 with TRBJ1-1; D gene uncertain. Germline V CDR1 and CDR2: SGHRS, YFSETQ. Trimming took 4 bases from V and 2 from J, leaving 3 bases between them. CDR3 length: 11 amino acids. CDR3 DNA: TGCGCCAGCAGCCTAAACACTGAAGCTTTCTTT. Protein: CASSLNTEAFF.

V is TRBV7-2 and J is TRBJ2-7; D is possibly TRBD2 (6 bases). Trimming left V 1 base short and J 4 bases short, with 14 bases between. The CDR3 has 15 residues. Germline V gives CDR1 SGHTA, CDR2 FQGNSA. The CDR3 spells CASSLVLAGRYEQYV. The CDR3 DNA follows: TGTGCCAGCAGCTTAGTATTGGCGGGGAGATACGAGCAGTACGTC.

The V and J genes are TRBV7-9 and TRBJ2-3; 9 bases align to TRBD2. Germline CDR1 reads SEHNR; CDR2 reads FQNEAQ (reference sequence). The V segment lost 5 bases and the J segment 7 bases; nucleotides outside the gene matches: 7. CDR3 length: 14 amino acids. CDR3 sequence: CASSAEAGGYTQYF. CDR3 DNA sequence: TGTGCCAGCAGCGCAGAAGCGGGGGGTTATACGCAGTATTTT.

This chain links TRBV6-5 with TRBJ2-5; 8 bases align to TRBD2. The CDR3 totals 14 residues. CDR1 and CDR2 (germline): MNHEY, SVGAGI. Trimming removed 6 bases from V and 6 bases from J; junction bases left unmatched: 9. The CDR3 is CASSLSGRGQTQYF. CDR3 nucleotide sequence: TGTGCCAGCAGCCTCAGCGGGAGAGGCCAGACCCAGTACTTC.

The rearrangement joins TRBV7-2 to TRBJ1-2, with D possibly matching TRBD1 (5 bases). The CDR3 totals 13 residues. Trimming cost V 1 base and J 8 bases, with 11 bases left between them. From germline, CDR1 is SGHTA and CDR2 FQGNSA. In nucleotides, the CDR3 is TGTGCCAGCAGCTTAGGGGCAGGGCGAGGCTACACCTTC. Translating it yields CASSLGAGRGYTF.

This chain links TRBV21-1 with TRBJ1-1; the table's D call, TRBD1, was not checked against the DNA. TRBV21-1 is given as a pseudogene. The CDR3 length is 16 residues. CDR3 bases: TGTGCCAGCAGCAAAAAAAGTAAAGGGGATGGCACTGAAGCTTTCTTT. Protein: CASSKKSKGDGTEAFF.

V gene TRBV19 combines with J gene TRBJ1-2; 8 nucleotides align to TRBD1. The CDR3 length is 15 residues. Unmatched junction bases numbered 7, after V lost 1 base and J lost 6 bases. The germline CDR1 and CDR2 sequences are LNHDA and SQIVND (reference sequence). The CDR3 loop reads CASSIGTGMFDGYTF. CDR3 coding DNA: TGTGCCAGTAGTATAGGGACAGGGATGTTCGATGGCTACACCTTC.

The rearrangement links TRBV3-1 (or the pseudogene TRBV3-2) to TRBJ1-1; 8 bases line up with TRBD1. The ends lost 6 bases at V and 0 bases at J; junction bases unmatched: 6. The CDR3 is made up of 15 amino acids. Germline V lookup: CDR1 LGHDT, CDR2 YNNKEL (reference sequence). CDR3 amino acids: CASRSRGQMNTEAFF. The CDR3 DNA is TGTGCCAGCAGAAGCAGGGGGCAGATGAACACTGAAGCTTTCTTT.

The J gene is TRBJ2-1, the V gene TRBV11-2; D not certain. This CDR3 is 14 amino acids long. The ends were cut back, 5 bases at V and 4 bases at J, with 12 bases in the middle. Germline V lookup: CDR1 SGHAT, CDR2 FQNNGV. The CDR3 DNA sequence: TGTGCCAGCAGCCTCGGGTCCGTATACAATGAGCAGTTCTTC. It is translated as CASSLGSVYNEQFF.

Details on this clone: Here the CDR3 omits its conserved ending phenylalanine or tryptophan, so a read error is the likely source. The V call is TRBV5-1, the J call TRBJ1-1; D is undetermined. V shed 3 bases and J shed 5 bases, with 11 bases lying between them. The CDR3 sequence is 13 residues long. Per the germline V gene, CDR1 is SGHRS and CDR2 is YFSETQ. CDR3 sequence: CASSSPKGTEAFL. The CDR3 DNA reads TGCGCCAGCAGCTCCCCAAAAGGGACTGAAGCTTTCCTT.

The chain employs TRBV5-6 and TRBJ2-7; D call uncertain. The CDR3 contains 14 residues. Trimming shortened V by 1 base and J by 3 bases, and 11 bases separated the two germline ends. Germline lookup yields CDR1 SGHDT and CDR2 YYEEEE. CDR3 protein: CASSLFESGYEQYV. DNA of the CDR3: TGTGCCAGCAGCTTGTTCGAGAGTGGCTACGAGCAGTACGTC.

The chain links TRBV21-1 to TRBJ2-1; TRBD2 is the table's D call, not checked against the DNA. TRBV21-1 is flagged as a pseudogene. The CDR3 sequence is 17 residues long. The CDR3 bases are TGTGCCAGCAGTGAAGGGAGTAGCGGGAGACTGGGCAATGAGCAGTTCTTC. It encodes CASSEGSSGRLGNEQFF.

The genes are TRBV6-5 and TRBJ2-1; TRBD2 might be the D (6 bases). This CDR3 region has 15 residues. The V gene lost 6 bases and the J gene lost 0 bases, with 12 bases spanning the gap. The germline V gene has CDR1 MNHEY and CDR2 SVGAGI. The DNA for the CDR3 is TGTGCCAGCAGGTCGGAGGGCCTCTCCTACAATGAGCAGTTCTTC. Translation gives CASRSEGLSYNEQFF.

The chain links TRBV30 to TRBJ1-1, with D tentatively TRBD1 (5 bases). The CDR3 has 13 residues. Between the trimmed V and J ends, which lost 4 bases and 3 bases, there was a span of 12 bases. Germline CDR1 is GTSNPN and CDR2 is SVGIG (reference sequence). CDR3 in DNA: TGTGCCTGGAATCGGGGAGGGGACACTGAAGCTTTCTTT. Protein: CAWNRGGDTEAFF.

V usage is TRBV19 and J usage is TRBJ1-3; D unresolved. The germline CDR1 and CDR2 sequences are LNHDA and SQIVND (reference sequence). CDR3 length: 15 residues. Trimming took 6 bases from V and 0 from J, leaving 12 bases between them. CDR3 loop: CASRPGGISGNTIYF. In nucleotides, the CDR3 is TGTGCCAGTAGACCTGGCGGCATCTCTGGAAACACCATATATTTT.